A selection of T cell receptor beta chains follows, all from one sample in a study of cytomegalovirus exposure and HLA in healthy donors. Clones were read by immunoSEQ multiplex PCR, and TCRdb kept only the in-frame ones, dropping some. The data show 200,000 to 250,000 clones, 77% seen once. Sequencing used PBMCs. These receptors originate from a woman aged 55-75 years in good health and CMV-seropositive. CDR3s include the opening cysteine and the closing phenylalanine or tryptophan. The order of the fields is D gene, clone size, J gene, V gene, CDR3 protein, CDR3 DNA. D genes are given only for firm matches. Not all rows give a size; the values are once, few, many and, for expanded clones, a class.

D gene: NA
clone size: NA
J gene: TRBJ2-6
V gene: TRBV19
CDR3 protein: CASSIRAGAGANVLTF
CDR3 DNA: TGTGCCAGTAGTATAAGAGCAGGGGCTGGGGCCAACGTCCTGACTTTC

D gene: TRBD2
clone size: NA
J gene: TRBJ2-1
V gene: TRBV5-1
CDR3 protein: CASSFGLAGSYNEQFF
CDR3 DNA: TGCGCCAGCAGTTTCGGACTAGCGGGATCCTACAATGAGCAGTTCTTC

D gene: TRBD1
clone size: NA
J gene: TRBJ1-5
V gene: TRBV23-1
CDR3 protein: CASSQGPGIGQGDYQPQHF
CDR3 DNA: TGCGCCAGCAGTCAAGGCCCCGGAATAGGACAGGGGGATTATCAGCCCCAGCATTTT

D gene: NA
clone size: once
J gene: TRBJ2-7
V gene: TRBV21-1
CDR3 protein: CASSKTRQKSPEQYF
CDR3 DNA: TGTGCCAGCAGCAAAACCCGACAGAAGTCTCCCGAGCAGTACTTC

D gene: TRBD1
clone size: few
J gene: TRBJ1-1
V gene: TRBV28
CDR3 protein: CASSFRGLGMNTEAFF
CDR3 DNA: TGTGCCAGCAGTTTTAGGGGGCTAGGGATGAACACTGAAGCTTTCTTT

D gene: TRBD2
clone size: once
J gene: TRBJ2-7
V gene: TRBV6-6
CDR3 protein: CASSSGGGQFYEQYF
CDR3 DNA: TGTGCCAGCAGTTCGGGCGGGGGGCAATTCTACGAGCAGTACTTC

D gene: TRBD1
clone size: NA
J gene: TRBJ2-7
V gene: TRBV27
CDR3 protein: CASTAGWDRGRGEQYF
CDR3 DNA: TGTGCCAGCACCGCCGGCTGGGACAGGGGTAGGGGCGAGCAGTACTTC

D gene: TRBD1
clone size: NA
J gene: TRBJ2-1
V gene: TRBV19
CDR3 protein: CASSRTGGRIYEQFF
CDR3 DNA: TGTGCCAGTAGTCGGACAGGGGGAAGAATCTATGAGCAGTTCTTC

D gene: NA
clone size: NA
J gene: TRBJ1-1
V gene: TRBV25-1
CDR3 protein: CASSEYMTEAFF
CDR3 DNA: TGTGCCAGCAGTGAATATATGACTGAAGCTTTCTTT

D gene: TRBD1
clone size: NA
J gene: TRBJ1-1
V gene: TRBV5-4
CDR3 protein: CASSRQGRDTEAFF
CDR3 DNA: TGTGCCAGCAGTCGACAGGGAAGGGACACTGAAGCTTTCTTT

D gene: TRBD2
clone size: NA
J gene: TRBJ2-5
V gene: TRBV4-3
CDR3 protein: CASSQGGGGAVGQETQYF
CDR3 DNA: TGCGCCAGCAGCCAAGGGGGCGGGGGGGCCGTGGGGCAAGAGACCCAGTACTTC

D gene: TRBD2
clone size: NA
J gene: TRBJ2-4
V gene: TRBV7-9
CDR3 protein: CASSFGGRANIQYF
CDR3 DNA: TGTGCCAGCAGCTTCGGCGGGAGGGCAAACATTCAGTACTTC

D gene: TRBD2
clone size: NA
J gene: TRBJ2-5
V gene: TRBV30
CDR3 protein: CACSGARRETQYF
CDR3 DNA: TGTGCCTGTAGCGGGGCCCGACGGGAGACCCAGTACTTC

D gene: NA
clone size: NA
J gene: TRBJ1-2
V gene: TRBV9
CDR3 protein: CASSEPTDSGYGYTF
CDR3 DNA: TGTGCCAGCAGCGAGCCGACCGACAGTGGCTATGGCTACACCTTC

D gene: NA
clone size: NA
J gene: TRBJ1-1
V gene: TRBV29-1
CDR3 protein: CSVFKEDLNTEAFF
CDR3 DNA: TGCAGCGTTTTTAAGGAGGACCTGAACACTGAAGCTTTCTTT

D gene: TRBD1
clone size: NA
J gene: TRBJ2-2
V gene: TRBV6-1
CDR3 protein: CASSEVGTVNTGELFF
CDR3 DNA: TGTGCCAGCAGTGAAGTCGGGACAGTTAACACCGGGGAGCTGTTTTTT

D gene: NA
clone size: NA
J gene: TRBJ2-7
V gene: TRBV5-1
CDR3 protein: CASSPVYAGLSYEQYF
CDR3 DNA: TGCGCCAGCAGTCCCGTCTATGCAGGTCTCTCCTACGAGCAGTACTTC

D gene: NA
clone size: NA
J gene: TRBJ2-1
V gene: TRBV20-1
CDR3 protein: CSVAFGNEQFF
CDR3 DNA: TGCAGTGTCGCGTTCGGCAATGAGCAGTTCTTC

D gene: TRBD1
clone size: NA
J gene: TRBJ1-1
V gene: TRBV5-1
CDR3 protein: CASSLATRTGQEAFF
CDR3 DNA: TGCGCCAGCAGCTTGGCGACTAGGACAGGGCAAGAAGCTTTCTTT

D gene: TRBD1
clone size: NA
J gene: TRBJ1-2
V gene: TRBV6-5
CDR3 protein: CASRGQGGYTF
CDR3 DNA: TGTGCCAGCAGGGGACAGGGCGGCTACACCTTC

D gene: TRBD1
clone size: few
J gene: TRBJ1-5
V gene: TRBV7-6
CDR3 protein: CASSLGDRGSNQPQHF
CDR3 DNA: TGTGCCAGCAGCTTGGGGGACAGGGGTAGCAATCAGCCCCAGCATTTT

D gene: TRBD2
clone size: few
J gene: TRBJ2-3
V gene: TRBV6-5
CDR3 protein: CASSTLAGVRDTQYF
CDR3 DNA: TGTGCCAGCAGTACTTTAGCGGGGGTCAGGGATACGCAGTATTTT

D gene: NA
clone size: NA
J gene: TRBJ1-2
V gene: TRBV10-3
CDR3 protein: CAISEGELSGYTF
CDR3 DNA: TGTGCCATCAGTGAGGGAGAGTTATCTGGCTACACCTTC

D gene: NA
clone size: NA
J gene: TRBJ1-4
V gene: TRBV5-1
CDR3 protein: CASSFGHPAGEKLFF
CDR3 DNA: TGCGCCAGCAGCTTTGGACACCCGGCCGGTGAAAAACTGTTTTTT

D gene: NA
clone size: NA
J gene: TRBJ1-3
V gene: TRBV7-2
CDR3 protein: CASSLSVPGNTIYF
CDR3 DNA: TGTGCCAGCAGCTTATCGGTACCTGGAAACACCATATATTTT

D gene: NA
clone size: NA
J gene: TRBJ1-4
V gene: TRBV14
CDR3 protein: CASSPLLEHEKLFF
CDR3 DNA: TGTGCCAGCAGCCCCCTCTTGGAGCATGAAAAACTGTTTTTT

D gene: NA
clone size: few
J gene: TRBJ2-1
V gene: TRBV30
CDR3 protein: CAWSLVSDGEQFF
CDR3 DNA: TGTGCCTGGAGTCTAGTTAGCGACGGTGAGCAGTTCTTC

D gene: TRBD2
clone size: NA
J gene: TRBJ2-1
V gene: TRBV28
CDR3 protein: CASNGGGEQFF
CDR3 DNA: TGTGCCAGCAATGGGGGAGGGGAGCAGTTCTTC

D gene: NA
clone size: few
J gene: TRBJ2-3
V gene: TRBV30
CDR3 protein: CAWSPGGGTDTQYF
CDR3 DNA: TGTGCCTGGAGTCCGGGGGGCGGGACAGATACGCAGTATTTT

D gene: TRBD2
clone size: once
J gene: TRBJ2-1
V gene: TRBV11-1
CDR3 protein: CASSYTATSGSSREQFF
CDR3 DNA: TGTGCCAGCAGCTATACCGCGACTAGCGGGAGTTCAAGAGAGCAGTTCTTC

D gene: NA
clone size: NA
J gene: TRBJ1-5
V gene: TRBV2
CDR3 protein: CASGRQASNQPQHF
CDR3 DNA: TGTGCCAGCGGTCGGCAGGCTAGCAATCAGCCCCAGCATTTT

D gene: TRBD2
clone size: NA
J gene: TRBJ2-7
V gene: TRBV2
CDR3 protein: CASSVAESGSKYF
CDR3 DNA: TGTGCCAGCAGTGTGGCGGAAAGCGGGAGCAAGTACTTC

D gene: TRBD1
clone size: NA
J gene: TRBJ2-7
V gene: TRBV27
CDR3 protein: CASSPGRQGRNEQYF
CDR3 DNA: TGTGCCAGCAGCCCAGGGAGACAGGGGCGGAACGAGCAGTACTTC

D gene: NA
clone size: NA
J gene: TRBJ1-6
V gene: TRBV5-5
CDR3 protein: CASSLVEKSPLHF
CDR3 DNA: TGTGCCAGCAGCTTGGTAGAAAAATCACCCCTCCACTTT

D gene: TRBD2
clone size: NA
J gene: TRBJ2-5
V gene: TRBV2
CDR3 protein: CASSGTSGSLETQYF
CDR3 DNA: TGTGCCAGCAGTGGGACTAGCGGGAGCTTAGAGACCCAGTACTTC

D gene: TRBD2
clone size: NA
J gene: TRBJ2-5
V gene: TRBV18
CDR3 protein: CASSPRIAGQETQYF
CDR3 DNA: TGTGCCAGCTCACCCCGAATAGCGGGACAAGAGACCCAGTACTTC

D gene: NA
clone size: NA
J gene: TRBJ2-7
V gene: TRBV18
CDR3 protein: CASSPRQASNSYEQYF
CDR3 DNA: TGTGCCAGCTCACCACGACAGGCATCCAACTCCTACGAGCAGTACTTC

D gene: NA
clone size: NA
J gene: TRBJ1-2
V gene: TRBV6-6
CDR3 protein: CASSYSGSNGYTF
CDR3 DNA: TGTGCCAGCAGTTACTCCGGTTCTAATGGCTACACCTTC

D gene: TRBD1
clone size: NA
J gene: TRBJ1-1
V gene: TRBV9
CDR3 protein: CASSVAGTAPEAFF
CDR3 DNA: TGTGCCAGCAGCGTAGCAGGGACAGCCCCTGAAGCTTTCTTT

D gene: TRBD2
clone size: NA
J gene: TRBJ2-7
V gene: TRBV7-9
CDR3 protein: CASSPPGLAGVEQYF
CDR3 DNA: TGTGCCAGCAGCCCGCCGGGACTAGCGGGAGTTGAGCAGTACTTC

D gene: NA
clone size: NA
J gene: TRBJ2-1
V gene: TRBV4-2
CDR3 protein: CASSQGGPDRGNEQFF
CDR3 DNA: TGTGCCAGCAGCCAAGGCGGACCCGACCGGGGAAATGAGCAGTTCTTC

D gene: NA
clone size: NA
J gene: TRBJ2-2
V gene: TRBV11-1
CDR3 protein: CASSPAENTGELFF
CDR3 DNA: TGTGCCAGCAGCCCGGCGGAGAACACCGGGGAGCTGTTTTTT

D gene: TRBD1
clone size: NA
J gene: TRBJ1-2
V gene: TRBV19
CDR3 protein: CASRSGQGAKYGYTF
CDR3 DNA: TGTGCCAGCCGCTCTGGACAGGGGGCGAAGTATGGCTACACCTTC

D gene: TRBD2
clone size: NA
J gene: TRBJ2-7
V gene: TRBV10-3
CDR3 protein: CAISESSGGYEQYF
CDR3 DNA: TGTGCCATCAGTGAGTCGAGCGGGGGATACGAGCAGTACTTC

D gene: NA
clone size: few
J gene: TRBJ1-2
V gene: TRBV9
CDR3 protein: CASSVGGVETIYGYTF
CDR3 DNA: TGTGCCAGCAGCGTAGGCGGGGTGGAGACAATCTATGGCTACACCTTC